This is a list of T cell receptor beta chains from one sample in a study of cytomegalovirus exposure and HLA in healthy donors. The assay was immunoSEQ multiplex PCR, and TCRdb's table has in-frame clones only and misses some. This table holds 60,000 to 85,000 clones, roughly 74% found once. Specimen: PBMCs. These receptors were collected from a human donor in good health. The CDR3 runs from the conserved cysteine through the conserved F or W. Fields, in order: clone size, J gene, V gene, D gene, CDR3 protein. D genes are given only for firm matches. Size values are once, few and many counts, or a class for expanded clones, and some rows have none.

.	TRBJ1-2	TRBV6-5	.	CASSYSSRTHYGYTF
.	TRBJ1-5	TRBV6-6	.	CASRGASNQPQHF
.	TRBJ2-3	TRBV15	TRBD2	CATSRDQRGEEADTQYF
.	TRBJ2-7	TRBV30	.	CAWSLGGGGVYEQYF
.	TRBJ2-5	TRBV7-9	.	CASSFSGLQTQYF
few	TRBJ2-2	TRBV5-4	.	CASSDSTSRRRELFF
.	TRBJ1-2	TRBV29-1	.	CSVDSNYGYTF
.	TRBJ2-5	TRBV27	TRBD1	CASSPGQGAAVKTQYF
.	TRBJ2-1	TRBV25-1	TRBD2	CASSVPSGSSYNEQFF
.	TRBJ2-7	TRBV9	TRBD2	CASSEGTSGRGEQYF
.	TRBJ1-1	TRBV19	.	CASSSGTWNTEAFF
.	TRBJ1-1	TRBV7-9	.	CASSSPRGGGSNTEAFF
.	TRBJ2-3	TRBV2	TRBD2	CASSESGGGVYLTDTQYF
few	TRBJ2-7	TRBV7-7	TRBD2	CASSPGLAGLSYEQYF
.	TRBJ2-3	TRBV5-4	TRBD2	CASSFGGTSGSGDTQYF
.	TRBJ2-3	TRBV5-6	.	CASSLDRNTDTQYF
.	TRBJ1-3	TRBV30	.	CAWSLGTLIDPYSGNTIYF
.	TRBJ2-1	TRBV5-1	.	CASSLGQYTYNEQFF
few	TRBJ2-5	TRBV27	TRBD2	CASSSTSGRGETQYF
.	TRBJ2-3	TRBV18	TRBD2	CASSPRLAGDPDTQYF
few	TRBJ1-1	TRBV13	TRBD1	CASSPSGTGNTEAFF
few	TRBJ2-4	TRBV30	TRBD2	CASGLAGGKNIQYF
.	TRBJ2-5	TRBV19	.	CASRLQEQETQYF
.	TRBJ2-7	TRBV27	.	CASSSVTEHYEQYF
once	TRBJ1-2	TRBV2	.	CASGPSGVPGYTF
.	TRBJ2-1	TRBV7-2	.	CASSLTKWEEGGEQFF
.	TRBJ1-5	TRBV15	TRBD1	CATSRGQGAGQPQHF
.	TRBJ2-5	TRBV25-1	TRBD2	CASSDSGTGTQYF
.	TRBJ2-1	TRBV27	.	CASTYSAGDTYNEQFF
.	TRBJ1-4	TRBV4-2	.	CASSVSGQGIEANEKLFF
.	TRBJ1-5	TRBV6-1	.	CASSPIRQPQHF
few	TRBJ1-1	TRBV4-1	TRBD1	CASSRGQGTNTEAFF
.	TRBJ2-1	TRBV2	.	CASGPYNEQFF
.	TRBJ1-4	TRBV7-2	.	CASSQGGTYSNEKLFF
.	TRBJ1-1	TRBV11-2	TRBD1	CASTLTTGVNTEAFF
.	TRBJ2-4	TRBV28	.	CASSPGLNIQYF
.	TRBJ2-1	TRBV27	TRBD2	CASSSLAGGDNEQFF
.	TRBJ2-5	TRBV30	TRBD2	CAWRRRRTRGTSGNFQETQYF
few	TRBJ2-2	TRBV9	TRBD2	CASSPLGGAGELFF
.	TRBJ2-3	TRBV11-3	.	CASSLWGSGLDTQYF
.	TRBJ1-1	TRBV5-1	TRBD1	CASSWGQGRNTEAFF
.	TRBJ2-5	TRBV5-1	.	CASSLAAGAPETQYF
.	TRBJ2-7	TRBV4-1	TRBD2	CASSHSSGSYEQYF
few	TRBJ2-7	TRBV15	TRBD1	CATSGQTGAYYEQYF
few	TRBJ2-1	TRBV6-1	.	CASSEAPGVPHNEQFF
.	TRBJ1-1	TRBV7-9	.	CASSSQGSWTEAFF
.	TRBJ1-1	TRBV28	.	CASRATAGTEAFF
.	TRBJ1-2	TRBV6-5	TRBD1	CASSPTGKSYGYTF
.	TRBJ1-2	TRBV6-1	TRBD1	CASNPDRASYGYTF
.	TRBJ1-1	TRBV30	TRBD1	CAWTGGSATEAFF
.	TRBJ2-7	TRBV4-1	TRBD2	CASSQRDASGTYEQYF
.	TRBJ1-1	TRBV25-1	.	CASSQGGSTEAFF
.	TRBJ2-7	TRBV4-2	TRBD2	CASSQLAGLSLEQYF
.	TRBJ1-1	TRBV7-9	TRBD1	CSSSRQGPNTEAFF